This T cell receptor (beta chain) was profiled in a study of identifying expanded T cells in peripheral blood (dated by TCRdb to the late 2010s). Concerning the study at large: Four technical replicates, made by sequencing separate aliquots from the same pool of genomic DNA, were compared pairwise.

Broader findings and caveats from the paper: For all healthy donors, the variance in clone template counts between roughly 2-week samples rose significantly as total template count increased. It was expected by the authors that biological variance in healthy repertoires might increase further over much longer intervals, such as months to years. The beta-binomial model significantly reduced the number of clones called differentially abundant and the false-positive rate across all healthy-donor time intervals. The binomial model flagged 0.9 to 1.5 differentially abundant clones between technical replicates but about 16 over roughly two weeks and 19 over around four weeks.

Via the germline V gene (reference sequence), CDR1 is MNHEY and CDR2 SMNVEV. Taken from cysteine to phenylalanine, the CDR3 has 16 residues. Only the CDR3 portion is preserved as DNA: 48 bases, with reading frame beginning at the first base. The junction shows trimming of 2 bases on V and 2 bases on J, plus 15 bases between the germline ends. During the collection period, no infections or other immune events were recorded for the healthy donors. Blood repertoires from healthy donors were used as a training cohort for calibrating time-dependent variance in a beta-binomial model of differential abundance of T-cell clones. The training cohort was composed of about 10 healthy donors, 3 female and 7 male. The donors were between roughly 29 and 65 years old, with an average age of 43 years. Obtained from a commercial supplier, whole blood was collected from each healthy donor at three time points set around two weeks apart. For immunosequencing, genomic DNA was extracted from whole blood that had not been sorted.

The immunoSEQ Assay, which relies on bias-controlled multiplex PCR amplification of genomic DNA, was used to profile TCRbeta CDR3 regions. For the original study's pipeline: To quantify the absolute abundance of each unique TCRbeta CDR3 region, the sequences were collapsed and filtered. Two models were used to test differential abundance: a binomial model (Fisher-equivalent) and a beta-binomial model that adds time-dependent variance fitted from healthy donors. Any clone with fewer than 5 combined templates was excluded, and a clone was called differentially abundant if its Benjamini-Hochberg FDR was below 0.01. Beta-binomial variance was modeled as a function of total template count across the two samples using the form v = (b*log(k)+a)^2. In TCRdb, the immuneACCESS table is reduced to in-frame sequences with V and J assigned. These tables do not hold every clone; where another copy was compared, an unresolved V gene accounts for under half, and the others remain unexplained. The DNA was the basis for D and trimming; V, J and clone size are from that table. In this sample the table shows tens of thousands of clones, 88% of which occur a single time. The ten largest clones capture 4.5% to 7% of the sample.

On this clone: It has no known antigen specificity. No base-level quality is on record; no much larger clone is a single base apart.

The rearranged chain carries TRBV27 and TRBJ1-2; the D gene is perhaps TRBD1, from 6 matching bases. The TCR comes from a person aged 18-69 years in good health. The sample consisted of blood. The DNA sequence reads TGTGCCAGCAGTTTAACCTGGGACAAGAGAAACTATGGCTACACCTTC. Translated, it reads CASSLTWDKRNYGYTF.